The clone carrying this T cell receptor beta chain was seen ten or more times. The antigen is undetermined. This entry is derived from a study of T cells after yellow fever vaccination. Overall study context: Fractions low in cell number were prepared with SMART-Seq v4 Ultra Low Input. Whole-study results and caveats: Researchers report a weaker secondary response that nonetheless peaked faster, day 5 versus 15. Most clones from primary vaccination were detected again post-booster (roughly 96% CD4, about 85% CD8).

Trimming pared 2 bases from V and 4 bases from J, leaving 8 bases between. Germline V gives CDR1 MNHEY, CDR2 SVGEGT. The CDR3 is 14 amino acids. Synthesis of TCR cDNA relied on 5'RACE template switching, which attached a universal primer site and UMIs. TCRdb redid the calling of the 5' RACE reads with MiXCR, one entry per CDR3 protein. The sample has 80,000 to 100,000 distinct CDR3 sequences, around 5.8% seen once. The rearrangement links TRBV6-2 or TRBV6-3 to TRBJ2-2; TRBD2 might be the D (6 bases). The source material was CD8+ T cells sorted from PBMCs, sampled 10 days after the yellow fever booster vaccination. This clonotype originated in a man aged 18-30 years who received the YFV17D yellow fever vaccine. CDR3: CASSYGRSTGELFF. The CDR3 bases are TGTGCCAGCAGTTACGGGAGGAGCACCGGGGAGCTGTTTTTT.